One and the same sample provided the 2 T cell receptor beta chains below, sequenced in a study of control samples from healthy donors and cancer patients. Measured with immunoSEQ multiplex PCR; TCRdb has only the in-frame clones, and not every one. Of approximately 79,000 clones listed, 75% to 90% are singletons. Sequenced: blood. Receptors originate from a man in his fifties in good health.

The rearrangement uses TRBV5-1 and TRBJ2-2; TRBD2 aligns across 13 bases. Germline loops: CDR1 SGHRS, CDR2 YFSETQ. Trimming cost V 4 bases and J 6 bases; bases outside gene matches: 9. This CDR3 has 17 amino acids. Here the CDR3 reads CASSAGLAGVASGELFF. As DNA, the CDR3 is TGCGCCAGCAGCGCCGGACTAGCGGGGGTGGCGTCCGGGGAGCTGTTTTTT.

This CDR3 reads CATSVGQGAAHEQFF. For the CDR3, the DNA is TGTGCCACCAGTGTGGGACAGGGGGCAGCCCATGAGCAGTTCTTC. The genes are TRBV24-1 and TRBJ2-1; 12 bases align to TRBD1. CDR3 length: 15 amino acids. Looked up from germline, CDR1 is KGHDR and CDR2 is SFDVKD. After removal of 5 bases from V and 8 bases from J, the junction contained 6 bases not matched to a gene.